The 32 T cell receptor beta chains in this list originate from one sample, sequenced in a study of shared clonotypes between healthy human individuals. TCRdb's table, derived via immunoSEQ multiplex PCR, lists solely in-frame clones and lacks some. This sample has roughly 2,500,000 clones, with over 85% found just once. What was sequenced was naive CD4+ T cells from PBMCs. The subset is: CD45RA+ positively selected. Receptors originate from a man aged 18 to 30 in good health. Some clones in this sample may be carry-over from other donors' samples.

The chain has TRBV5-6 and TRBJ2-3, with D perhaps matching TRBD1 or TRBD2 (5 bases each). Germline values: CDR1 SGHDT, CDR2 YYEEEE. The CDR3 is 16 amino acids. Trimming took 4 bases from V and 0 from J, leaving 15 bases between them. This chain's CDR3 is CASSVPGPHSTDTQYF. CDR3 coding DNA: TGTGCCAGCAGCGTACCGGGACCGCATAGCACAGATACGCAGTATTTT.

The DNA for the CDR3 is TGTGCCAGCAGCAACGACAGGGAACAGCCCCAGCATTTT. Amino acid sequence: CASSNDREQPQHF. This sequence joins TRBV2 and TRBJ1-5, with 7 bases matching TRBD1. Germline lookup yields CDR1 SNHLY and CDR2 FYNNEI. This CDR3 comprises 13 residues. The ends lost 6 bases at V and 7 bases at J; junction bases unmatched: 6.

The chain joins TRBV10-3 to TRBJ2-1; tentative D call: TRBD1 (6 bases). The length of the CDR3 is 15 residues. Looked up from germline, CDR1 is ENHRY and CDR2 is SYGVKD. The V end was cut by 2 bases, the J end by 4 bases, with 12 bases between. The CDR3 sequence: CAISEPGTKYNEQFF. The CDR3 nucleotides read TGTGCCATCAGTGAGCCCGGGACAAAATACAATGAGCAGTTCTTC.

The V and J genes are TRBV14 and TRBJ2-2; TRBD1 matches at 8 bases. The CDR3 contains 16 residues. The J segment lost 4 bases and the V segment lost 2 bases, leaving 6 bases of the junction unmatched. In germline, CDR1 is SGHDN, CDR2 FVKESK. The CDR3 DNA follows: TGTGCCAGCAGCCAACCGGACAGGGCCAGCACCGGGGAGCTGTTTTTT. It codes for CASSQPDRASTGELFF.

V gene TRBV28 combines with J gene TRBJ1-2; TRBD1 aligns across 7 bases. The V segment lost 7 bases and the J segment 8 bases; nucleotides outside the gene matches: 31. Germline-derived CDR1 and CDR2 are MDHEN and SYDVKM. The CDR3 runs to 20 residues. CDR3 DNA sequence: TGTGCCAGCACCCCTTACGGTTTCATACAGGGGACGGGGATTGCTATAGGCTACACCTTC. Encoded protein: CASTPYGFIQGTGIAIGYTF.

This chain links TRBV28 with TRBJ2-7; TRBD2 matches 7 bases. The ends lost 7 bases at V and 3 bases at J; junction bases unmatched: 9. The CDR3 consists of 14 residues. The germline gives CDR1 MDHEN, CDR2 SYDVKM. The CDR3 bases are TGTGCCAGCAACCTGGCGGGAGCGAGCTACGAGCAGTACTTC. Translated: CASNLAGASYEQYF.

The V and J genes are TRBV6-6 and TRBJ2-3; D gene unclear. This CDR3 comprises 11 residues. From germline, CDR1 is MNHNY and CDR2 SVGAGI (reference sequence). Trimming pared 4 bases from V and 7 bases from J, leaving 6 bases between. In nucleotides, the CDR3 is TGTGCCAGCAGTTCATCCCATACGCAGTATTTT. Its protein is CASSSSHTQYF.

Points on this clone: The germline gene is not matched at one end of the junction; a read error may be the cause. The chain combines TRBV28 with TRBJ2-2; D might be TRBD2 (6 bases). CDR1 MDHEN and CDR2 SYDVKM come from the germline V gene. The CDR3 spans 15 residues. The CDR3 region is CAGRRAGANTGELFF. In DNA form, the CDR3 reads TGCGCCGGTAGAAGAGCGGGTGCGAACACCGGGGAGCTGTTTTTT.

The CDR3 DNA is TGTGCCAGTAGCACACAGGGCGCAAGGCCGTTGGAGGATACGCAGTATTTT. Translating it yields CASSTQGARPLEDTQYF. This rearrangement joins TRBV19 to TRBJ2-3, with D tentatively TRBD1 (6 bases). CDR1 and CDR2 from the germline V gene are LNHDA and SQIVND (reference sequence). Deletions cut 6 bases from V and 6 bases from J, with 25 bases between. The CDR3 consists of 17 residues.

The rearrangement uses TRBV5-5 and TRBJ1-2, with TRBD1 identical over 10 bases. V lost 0 bases to trimming and J lost 7 bases; unmatched junction nucleotides: 3. CDR3 size: 14 residues. Germline V CDR1 and CDR2: SGHKS, YYEKEE (reference sequence). This CDR3 reads CASSLGQGASGYTF. Written as DNA, the CDR3 is TGTGCCAGCAGCTTGGGACAGGGGGCGAGTGGCTACACCTTC.

Notes on this clone: The identical CDR3 is also encoded by other nucleotide sequences in the sample. The rearrangement joins TRBV9 to TRBJ2-2, with D maybe TRBD1 (5 bases). Germline V lookup: CDR1 SGDLS, CDR2 YYNGEE. The CDR3 has 14 residues. Deletions cut 3 bases from V and 0 bases from J, with 6 bases between. DNA of the CDR3: TGTGCCAGCAGCGGCAGGGCGAACACCGGGGAGCTGTTTTTT. Encoded protein: CASSGRANTGELFF.

This chain uses TRBV5-1 with TRBJ2-3; 9 nucleotides line up with TRBD1. V shed 1 base, J shed 4 bases, and the junction held 7 bases outside the gene matches. Looked up from germline, CDR1 is SGHRS and CDR2 is YFSETQ. The CDR3 covers 16 residues. CDR3 in DNA: TGCGCCAGCAGCTTGTCGGGGACAGGGAATTCAGATACGCAGTATTTT. It specifies CASSLSGTGNSDTQYF. Drawing the rest from reference TRBV5-1 and TRBJ2-3, the complete variable domain is KAGVTQTPRYLIKTRGQQVTLSCSPISGHRSVSWYQQTPGQGLQFLFEYFSETQRNKGNFPGRFSGRQFSNSRSEMNVSTLELGDSALYLCASSLSGTGNSDTQYFGPGTRLTVL.

Of note for this clone: Other DNA sequences of this sample code for an identical CDR3. This CDR3 is CASSPGQGPYEQYF. The DNA for the CDR3 is TGCGCCAGCAGCCCCGGACAGGGCCCCTACGAGCAGTACTTC. V is TRBV5-1 and J is TRBJ2-7; 8 bases line up with TRBD1. From germline, CDR1 is SGHRS and CDR2 YFSETQ. The CDR3 spans 14 residues. J lost 2 bases, V lost 4 bases, and 5 bases had no gene match.

This clone has only one observation. The chain joins TRBV4-3 to TRBJ1-2; D perhaps matches TRBD1 (6 bases). The germline gives CDR1 LGHNA, CDR2 YSLEER. V was trimmed by 0 bases and J by 4 bases, leaving 15 bases between them. The CDR3 is 16 residues long. Here the CDR3 reads CASSQDGGSGAYGYTF. As DNA, the CDR3 is TGCGCCAGCAGCCAAGATGGGGGCTCGGGAGCCTATGGCTACACCTTC.

V is TRBV27 and J is TRBJ1-4; a possible D gene is TRBD1 (5 bases). With 5 bases removed from V and 3 bases from J, the gap between germline ends came to 13 bases. Germline CDR1 is MNHEY and CDR2 is SMNVEV (reference sequence). The CDR3 loop spans 15 amino acids. CDR3 nucleotides: TGTGCCAGCAGTCGAGACAGAATACCTAATGAAAAACTGTTTTTT. Amino acids: CASSRDRIPNEKLFF.

The CDR3 region is CASSYSGGDGNTIYF. The DNA of the CDR3 is TGTGCCAGCAGTTACTCCGGGGGGGATGGAAACACCATATATTTT. The V call is TRBV6-5, the J call TRBJ1-3; D possibly corresponds to TRBD1 (5 bases). Germline CDR1 reads MNHEY; CDR2 reads SVGAGI. Between the trimmed V and J ends, which lost 0 bases and 3 bases, there was a span of 9 bases. This CDR3 has 15 amino acids.

This chain uses TRBV2 with TRBJ1-1, with 9 positions matching TRBD1. From germline, CDR1 is SNHLY and CDR2 FYNNEI. J gave up 5 bases and V 7 bases, and 11 bases lay outside the gene matches. There are 15 residues in the CDR3. The CDR3 spells CASNTGGWPRTEAFF. DNA of the CDR3: TGTGCCAGCAACACAGGGGGCTGGCCGAGGACTGAAGCTTTCTTT.

The chain has TRBV28 and TRBJ2-1; TRBD1 or TRBD2 may be the D gene (5 bases each). The germline CDR1 and CDR2 sequences are MDHEN and SYDVKM. This CDR3 region has 17 residues. CDR3 sequence reads: CATGRQPGLLPNNEQFF. CDR3 DNA sequence: TGTGCGACGGGGCGTCAGCCCGGGCTCCTACCGAACAATGAGCAGTTCTTC.

The sample holds one count of this clone. The chain combines TRBV5-1 with TRBJ2-3, with D perhaps TRBD1 (5 bases). The germline V gene has CDR1 SGHRS and CDR2 YFSETQ. This CDR3 has 16 amino acids. The germline V and J ends were trimmed by 4 bases and 5 bases, with 20 bases remaining between them. The CDR3 here is CASSLSYLGPQDTQYF. The CDR3 DNA reads TGCGCCAGCAGCCTATCATATTTGGGGCCCCAAGATACGCAGTATTTT.

Concerning this clone: The sample carries other DNA sequences with the same CDR3. This chain joins TRBV18 and TRBJ2-3; TRBD2 matches 9 bases. Germline loops: CDR1 KGHSH, CDR2 LQKENI. The CDR3 runs to 15 residues. J gave up 0 bases and V 6 bases, and 4 bases lay outside the gene matches. The CDR3 DNA reads TGTGCCAGCTCGCCCACTAGCGGGAGCACAGATACGCAGTATTTT. This translates into CASSPTSGSTDTQYF.

The rearrangement links TRBV7-3 to TRBJ2-1; D possibly uses TRBD1 or TRBD2 (6 bases each). V shed 5 bases and J shed 5 bases, with 13 bases lying between them. This CDR3 contains 14 residues. The germline V gene has CDR1 SGHTA and CDR2 FQGTGA. CDR3 sequence: CASSQGGTNNEQFF. The CDR3 nucleotides are TGTGCCAGCAGCCAAGGGGGGACGAACAATGAGCAGTTCTTC.

This clone has only one observation. DNA of the CDR3: TGTGCCAGCAGCCCCCTGGGACAGAGCTCTGGAAACACCATATATTTT. Translating gives CASSPLGQSSGNTIYF. The gene calls are TRBV9 and TRBJ1-3; 7 bases match TRBD1. This CDR3 has 16 amino acids. V dropped 4 bases and J dropped 0; count of bases not matched to a gene: 7. From germline, CDR1 is SGDLS and CDR2 YYNGEE.

The CDR3 here is CASSFGPLVAGGPLYEQYF. In DNA, the CDR3 is TGTGCCAGCAGTTTCGGGCCCTTGGTAGCGGGAGGGCCTCTTTACGAGCAGTACTTC. The chain joins TRBV27 to TRBJ2-7; 11 bases match TRBD2. Per the germline V gene, CDR1 is MNHEY and CDR2 is SMNVEV (reference sequence). This CDR3 has 19 amino acids. Germline trimming cut 3 bases from V and 4 bases from J; bases unmatched to any gene: 17.

The chain links TRBV2 to TRBJ2-3; D is uncertain. The V end lost 3 bases, the J end lost 4 bases, and 14 bases lay between the germline ends. Germline V gene sequence: CDR1 SNHLY, CDR2 FYNNEI. The CDR3 is 15 amino acids. CDR3 in amino acids: CASSERRVSADTQYF. The CDR3, as DNA: TGTGCCAGCAGTGAGAGAAGGGTGTCCGCAGATACGCAGTATTTT.

The genes are TRBV28 and TRBJ2-6, with TRBD2 identical over 7 bases. CDR1 and CDR2 from the germline V gene are MDHEN and SYDVKM. Trimming cost V 5 bases and J 0 bases; bases outside gene matches: 7. The CDR3 is 17 residues long. The CDR3 nucleotides read TGTGCCAGCAGTCTTCCGACTAGCCCCTCTGGGGCCAACGTCCTGACTTTC. Protein sequence: CASSLPTSPSGANVLTF.

The chain employs TRBV28 and TRBJ2-2; 7 positions match TRBD2. V was pared by 6 bases and J by 6 bases, with 7 bases of the junction left unmatched. Germline values: CDR1 MDHEN, CDR2 SYDVKM. The CDR3 spans 14 residues. The CDR3 DNA follows: TGTGCCAGCAGCACATTCGCGGGGGCCGGGGAGCTGTTTTTT. It specifies CASSTFAGAGELFF.

The V gene is TRBV19, the J gene TRBJ2-5; D is perhaps TRBD2 (5 bases). This CDR3 comprises 15 residues. The V end lost 3 bases, the J end lost 1 base, and 12 bases lay between the germline ends. Per germline, CDR1 LNHDA and CDR2 SQIVND (reference sequence). The CDR3 DNA reads as TGTGCCAGTAGTATTCGGGGAGTTCCCCAAGAGACCCAGTACTTC. As protein: CASSIRGVPQETQYF. Using reference TRBV19 and TRBJ2-5 for the parts outside the CDR3, the full variable domain is DGGITQSPKYLFRKEGQNVTLSCEQNLNHDAMYWYRQDPGQGLRLIYYSQIVNDFQKGDIAEGYSVSREKKESFPLTVTSAQKNPTAFYLCASSIRGVPQETQYFGPGTRLLVL.

The chain joins TRBV18 to TRBJ1-4; possibly TRBD1 for D (5 bases). Per the germline V gene, CDR1 is KGHSH and CDR2 is LQKENI. The CDR3 totals 16 residues. V was shortened by 3 bases and J by 0 bases, with 11 bases between the two germline ends. The CDR3 protein is CASSPQTVATNEKLFF. CDR3 DNA: TGTGCCAGCTCACCGCAGACAGTTGCAACTAATGAAAAACTGTTTTTT.

V is TRBV27 and J is TRBJ2-7; D unclear. The CDR3 spans 15 residues. V was clipped by 5 bases and J by 0 bases, with 14 bases between them. The germline CDR1 and CDR2 sequences are MNHEY and SMNVEV (reference sequence). CDR3 protein: CASSPSASSSYEQYF. CDR3 DNA: TGTGCCAGCAGTCCCTCTGCGTCTAGCTCCTACGAGCAGTACTTC.

The rearrangement uses TRBV29-1 and TRBJ1-3, with D possibly matching TRBD1 (5 bases). The V end was cut by 1 base, the J end by 4 bases, with 8 bases between. Looked up from germline, CDR1 is SQVTM and CDR2 is ANQGSEA. The CDR3 is made up of 13 amino acids. The CDR3 loop is CSVEGRVGNTIYF. In DNA form, the CDR3 reads TGCAGCGTTGAAGGCAGGGTCGGAAACACCATATATTTT.

The chain has TRBV5-1 and TRBJ2-3; TRBD1 might be the D (5 bases). V was trimmed by 4 bases and J by 2 bases, leaving 14 bases between them. Germline CDR1 is SGHRS and CDR2 is YFSETQ. The CDR3 is 15 residues long. The CDR3 spells CASSPSTAYTDTQYF. The CDR3 DNA is TGCGCCAGCAGCCCATCGACAGCTTACACAGATACGCAGTATTTT.

This clone was recorded only once. The V call is TRBV11-3, the J call TRBJ2-2, with no clear D. Trimming removed 2 bases at V and 0 bases at J, with 10 bases between. The CDR3 has 16 amino acids. Germline lookup yields CDR1 SGHNT and CDR2 YENEEA. CDR3 region: CASSLSFDPNTGELFF. The CDR3 DNA follows: TGTGCCAGCAGCTTATCCTTTGACCCGAACACCGGGGAGCTGTTTTTT.